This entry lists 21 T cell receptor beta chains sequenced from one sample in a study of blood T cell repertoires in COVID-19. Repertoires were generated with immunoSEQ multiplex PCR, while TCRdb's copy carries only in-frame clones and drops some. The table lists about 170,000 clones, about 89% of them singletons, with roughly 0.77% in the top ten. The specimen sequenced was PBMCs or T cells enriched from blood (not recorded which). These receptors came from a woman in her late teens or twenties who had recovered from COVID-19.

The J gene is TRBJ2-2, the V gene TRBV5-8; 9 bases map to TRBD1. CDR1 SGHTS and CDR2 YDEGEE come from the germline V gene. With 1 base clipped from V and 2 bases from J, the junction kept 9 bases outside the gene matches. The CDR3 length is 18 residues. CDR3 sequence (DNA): TGTGCCAGCAGCTTGTGGGACAGGGAGCCTTTTAACACCGGGGAGCTGTTTTTT. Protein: CASSLWDREPFNTGELFF.

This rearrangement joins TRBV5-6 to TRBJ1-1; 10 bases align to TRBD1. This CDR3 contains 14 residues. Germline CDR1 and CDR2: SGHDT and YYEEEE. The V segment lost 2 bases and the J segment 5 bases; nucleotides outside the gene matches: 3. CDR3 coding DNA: TGTGCCAGCAGCTTCCCGGGACAGGGGACTGAAGCTTTCTTT. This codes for CASSFPGQGTEAFF.

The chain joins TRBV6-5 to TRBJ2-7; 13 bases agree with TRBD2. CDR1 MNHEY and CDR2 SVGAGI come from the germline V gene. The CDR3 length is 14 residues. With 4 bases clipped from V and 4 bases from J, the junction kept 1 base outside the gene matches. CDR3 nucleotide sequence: TGTGCCAGCAGTTGGACTAGCGGGAGTTACGAGCAGTACTTC. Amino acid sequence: CASSWTSGSYEQYF.

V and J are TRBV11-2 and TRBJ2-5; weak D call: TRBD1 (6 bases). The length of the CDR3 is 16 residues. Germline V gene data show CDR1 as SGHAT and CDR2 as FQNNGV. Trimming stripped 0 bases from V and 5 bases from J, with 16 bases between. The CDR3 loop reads CASSLEGGGGLETQYF. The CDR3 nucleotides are TGTGCCAGCAGCTTAGAAGGGGGTGGAGGCTTGGAGACCCAGTACTTC.

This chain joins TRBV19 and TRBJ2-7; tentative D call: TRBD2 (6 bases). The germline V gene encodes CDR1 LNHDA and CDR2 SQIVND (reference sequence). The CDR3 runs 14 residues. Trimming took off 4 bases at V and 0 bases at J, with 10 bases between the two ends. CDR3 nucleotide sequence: TGTGCCAGTAGTAGGAGGGATGGCTCCTACGAGCAGTACTTC. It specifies CASSRRDGSYEQYF.

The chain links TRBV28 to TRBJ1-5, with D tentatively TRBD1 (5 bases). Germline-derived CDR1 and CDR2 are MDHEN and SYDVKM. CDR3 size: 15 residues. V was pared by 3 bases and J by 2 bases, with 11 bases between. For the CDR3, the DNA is TGTGCCAGCAGTTTGAGGCCGGGGGGCAATCAGCCCCAGCATTTT. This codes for CASSLRPGGNQPQHF.

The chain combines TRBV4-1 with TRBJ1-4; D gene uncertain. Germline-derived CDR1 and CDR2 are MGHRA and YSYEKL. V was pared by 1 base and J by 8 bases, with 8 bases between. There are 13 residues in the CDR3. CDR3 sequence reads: CASSQVVGEKLFF. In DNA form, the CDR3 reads TGCGCCAGCAGCCAAGTAGTGGGCGAAAAACTGTTTTTT.

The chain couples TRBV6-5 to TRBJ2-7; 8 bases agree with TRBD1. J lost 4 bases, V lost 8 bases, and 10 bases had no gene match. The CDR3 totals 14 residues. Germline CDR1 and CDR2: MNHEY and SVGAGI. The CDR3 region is CASSFVTGAYEQYF. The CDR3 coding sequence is TGTGCCAGCTCTTTTGTGACAGGGGCTTACGAGCAGTACTTC.

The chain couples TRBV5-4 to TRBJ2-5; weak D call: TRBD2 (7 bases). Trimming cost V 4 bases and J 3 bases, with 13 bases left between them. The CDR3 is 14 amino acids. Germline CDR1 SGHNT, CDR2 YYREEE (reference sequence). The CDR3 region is CASSMTGGEETQYF. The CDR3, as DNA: TGTGCCAGCAGCATGACGGGGGGCGAAGAGACCCAGTACTTC.

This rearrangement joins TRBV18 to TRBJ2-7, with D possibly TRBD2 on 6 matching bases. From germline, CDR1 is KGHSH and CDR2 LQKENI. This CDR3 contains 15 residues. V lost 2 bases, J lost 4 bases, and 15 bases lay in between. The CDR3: CASSPMSGSTYEQYF. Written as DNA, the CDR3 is TGTGCCAGCTCACCAATGTCCGGGAGTACTTACGAGCAGTACTTC.

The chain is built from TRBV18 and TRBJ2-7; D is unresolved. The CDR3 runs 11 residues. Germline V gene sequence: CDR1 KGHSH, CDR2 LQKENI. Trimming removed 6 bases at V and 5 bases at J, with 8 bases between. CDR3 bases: TGTGCCAGCTCCCCGCAGGACGAGCAGTACTTC. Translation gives CASSPQDEQYF.

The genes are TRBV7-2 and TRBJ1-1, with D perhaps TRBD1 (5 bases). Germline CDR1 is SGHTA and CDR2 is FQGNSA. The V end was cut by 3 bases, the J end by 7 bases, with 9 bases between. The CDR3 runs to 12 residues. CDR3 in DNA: TGTGCCAGCAGCTTCCCGGGACTTGAAGCTTTCTTT. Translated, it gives CASSFPGLEAFF.

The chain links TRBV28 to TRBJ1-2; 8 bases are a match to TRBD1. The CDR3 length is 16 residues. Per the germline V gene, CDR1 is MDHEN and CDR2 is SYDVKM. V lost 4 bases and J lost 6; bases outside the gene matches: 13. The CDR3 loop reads CASSSTKGRGRDGYTF. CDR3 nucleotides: TGTGCCAGCAGTTCAACAAAGGGCAGGGGGCGCGATGGCTACACCTTC.

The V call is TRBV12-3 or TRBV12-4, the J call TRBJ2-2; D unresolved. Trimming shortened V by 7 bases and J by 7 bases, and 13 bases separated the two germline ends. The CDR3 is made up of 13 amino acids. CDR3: CASNLYLNGELFF. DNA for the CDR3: TGTGCCAGCAATCTTTACTTGAACGGGGAGCTGTTTTTT.

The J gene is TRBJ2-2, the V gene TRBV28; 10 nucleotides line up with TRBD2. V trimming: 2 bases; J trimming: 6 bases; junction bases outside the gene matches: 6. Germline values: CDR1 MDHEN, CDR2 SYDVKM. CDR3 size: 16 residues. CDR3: CASSLGLAGDAGELFF. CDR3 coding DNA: TGTGCCAGCAGTTTAGGTCTAGCGGGAGATGCCGGGGAGCTGTTTTTT.

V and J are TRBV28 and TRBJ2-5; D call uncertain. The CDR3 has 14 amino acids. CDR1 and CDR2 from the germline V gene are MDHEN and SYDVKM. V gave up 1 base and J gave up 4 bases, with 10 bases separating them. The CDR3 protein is CASSLLSRRETQYF. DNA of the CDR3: TGTGCCAGCAGTTTATTGTCTAGGCGAGAGACCCAGTACTTC.

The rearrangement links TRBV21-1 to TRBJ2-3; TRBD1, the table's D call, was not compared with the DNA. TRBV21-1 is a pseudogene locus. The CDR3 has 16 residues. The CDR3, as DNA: TGTGCCAGCAGCCCCCGAGGGACAGGCTGCACAGATACGCAGTATTTT. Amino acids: CASSPRGTGCTDTQYF.

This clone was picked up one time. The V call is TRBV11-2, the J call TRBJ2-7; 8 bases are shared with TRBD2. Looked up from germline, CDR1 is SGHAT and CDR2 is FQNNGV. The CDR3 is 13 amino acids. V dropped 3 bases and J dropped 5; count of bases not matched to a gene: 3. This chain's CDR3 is CASSLSGSNEQYF. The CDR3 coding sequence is TGTGCCAGCAGCTTGAGCGGGAGTAACGAGCAGTACTTC.

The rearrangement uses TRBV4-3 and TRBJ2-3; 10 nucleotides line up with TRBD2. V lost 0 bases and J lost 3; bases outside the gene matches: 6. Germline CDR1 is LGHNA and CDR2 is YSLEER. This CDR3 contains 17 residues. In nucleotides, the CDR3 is TGCGCCAGCAGCCAAGATCTTAGAGCGGGAGGGACAGATACGCAGTATTTT. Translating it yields CASSQDLRAGGTDTQYF.

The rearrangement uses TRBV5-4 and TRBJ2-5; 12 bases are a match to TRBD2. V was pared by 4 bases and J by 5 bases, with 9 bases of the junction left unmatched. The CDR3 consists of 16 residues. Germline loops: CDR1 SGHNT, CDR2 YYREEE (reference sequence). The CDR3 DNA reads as TGTGCCAGCAGCCCAGCTAGCGGGAGGGCCCAGGAGACCCAGTACTTC. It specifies CASSPASGRAQETQYF. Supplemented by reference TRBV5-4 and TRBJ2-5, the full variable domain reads ETGVTQSPTHLIKTRGQQVTLRCSSQSGHNTVSWYQQALGQGPQFIFQYYREEENGRGNFPPRFSGLQFPNYSSELNVNALELDDSALYLCASSPASGRAQETQYFGPGTRLLVL.

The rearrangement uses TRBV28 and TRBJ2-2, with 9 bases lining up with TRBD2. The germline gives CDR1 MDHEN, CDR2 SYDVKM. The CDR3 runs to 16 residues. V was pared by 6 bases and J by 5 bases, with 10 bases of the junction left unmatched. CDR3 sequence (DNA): TGTGCCAGCAGCTTGTCCGCGGGAGGGGGAACCGGGGAGCTGTTTTTT. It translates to CASSLSAGGGTGELFF.